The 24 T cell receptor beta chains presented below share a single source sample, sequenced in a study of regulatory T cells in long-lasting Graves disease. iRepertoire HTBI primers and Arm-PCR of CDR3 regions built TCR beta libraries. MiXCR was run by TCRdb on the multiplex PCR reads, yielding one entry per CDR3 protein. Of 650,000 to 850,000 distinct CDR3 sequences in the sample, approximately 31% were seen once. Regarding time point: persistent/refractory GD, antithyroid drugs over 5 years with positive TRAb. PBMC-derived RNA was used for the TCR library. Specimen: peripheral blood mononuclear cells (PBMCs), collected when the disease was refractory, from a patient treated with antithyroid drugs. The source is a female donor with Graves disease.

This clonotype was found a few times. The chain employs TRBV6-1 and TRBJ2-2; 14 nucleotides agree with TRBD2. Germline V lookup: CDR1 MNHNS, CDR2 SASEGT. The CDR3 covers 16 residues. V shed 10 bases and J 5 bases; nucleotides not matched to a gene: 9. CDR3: CATTGLAGGLTGELFF. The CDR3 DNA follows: TGTGCCACTACCGGACTAGCGGGAGGCCTTACCGGGGAGCTGTTTTTT.

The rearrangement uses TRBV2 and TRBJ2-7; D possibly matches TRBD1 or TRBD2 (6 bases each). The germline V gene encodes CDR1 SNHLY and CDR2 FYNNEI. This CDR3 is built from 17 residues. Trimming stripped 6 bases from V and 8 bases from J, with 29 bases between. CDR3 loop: CASRQTPLRTKGGKQYF. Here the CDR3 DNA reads TGTGCCAGCAGGCAGACCCCATTACGCACAAAGGGGGGCAAGCAGTACTTC.

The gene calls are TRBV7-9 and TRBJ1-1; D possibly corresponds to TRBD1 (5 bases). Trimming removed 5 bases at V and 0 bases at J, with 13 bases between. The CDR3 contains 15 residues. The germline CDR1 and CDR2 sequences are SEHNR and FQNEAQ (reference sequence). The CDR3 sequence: CASSDSKTMNTEAFF. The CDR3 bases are TGTGCCAGCAGCGACAGTAAGACTATGAACACTGAAGCTTTCTTT.

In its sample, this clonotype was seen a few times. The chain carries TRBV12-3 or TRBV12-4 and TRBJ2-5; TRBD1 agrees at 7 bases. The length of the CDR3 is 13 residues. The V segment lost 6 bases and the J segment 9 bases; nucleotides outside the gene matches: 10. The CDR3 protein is CASRGQSTSAQYF. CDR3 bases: TGTGCCAGCAGGGGACAGTCAACGTCGGCCCAGTACTTC.

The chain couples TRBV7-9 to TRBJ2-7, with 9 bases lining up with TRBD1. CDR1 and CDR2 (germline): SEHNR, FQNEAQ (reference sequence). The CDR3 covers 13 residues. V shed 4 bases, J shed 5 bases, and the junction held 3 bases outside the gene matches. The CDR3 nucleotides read TGTGCCAGCAGCTGGACAGGGGACCACGAGCAGTACTTC. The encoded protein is CASSWTGDHEQYF.

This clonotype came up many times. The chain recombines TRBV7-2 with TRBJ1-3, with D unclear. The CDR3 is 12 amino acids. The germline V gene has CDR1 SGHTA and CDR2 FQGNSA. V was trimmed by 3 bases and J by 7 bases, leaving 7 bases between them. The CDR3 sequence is CASSFPRNTIYF. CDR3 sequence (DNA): TGTGCCAGCAGCTTCCCCAGGAACACCATATATTTT.

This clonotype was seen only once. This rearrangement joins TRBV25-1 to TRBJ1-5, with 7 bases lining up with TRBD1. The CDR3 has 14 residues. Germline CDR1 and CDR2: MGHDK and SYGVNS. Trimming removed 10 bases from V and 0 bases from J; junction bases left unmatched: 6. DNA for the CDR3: TGTGCCACCGGGACAGTGCATAGCAATCAGCCCCAGCATTTT. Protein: CATGTVHSNQPQHF.

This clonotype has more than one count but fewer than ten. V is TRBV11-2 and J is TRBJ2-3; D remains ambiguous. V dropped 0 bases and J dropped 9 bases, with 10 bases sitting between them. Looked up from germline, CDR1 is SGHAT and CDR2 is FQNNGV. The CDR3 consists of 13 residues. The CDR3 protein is CASSLDPRATQYF. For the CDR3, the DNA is TGTGCCAGCAGCTTAGATCCCCGGGCAACGCAGTATTTT.

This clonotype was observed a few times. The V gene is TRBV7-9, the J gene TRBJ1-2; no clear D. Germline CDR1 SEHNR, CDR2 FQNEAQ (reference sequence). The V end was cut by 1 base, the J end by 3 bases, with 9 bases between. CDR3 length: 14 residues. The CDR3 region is CASSLGLADYGYTF. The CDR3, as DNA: TGTGCCAGCAGCTTAGGACTTGCTGACTATGGCTACACCTTC. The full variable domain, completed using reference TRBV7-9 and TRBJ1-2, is DTGVSQNPRHKITKRGQNVTFRCDPISEHNRLYWYRQTLGQGPEFLTYFQNEAQLEKSRLLSDRFSAERPKGSFSTLEIQRTEQGDSAMYLCASSLGLADYGYTFGSGTRLTVV.

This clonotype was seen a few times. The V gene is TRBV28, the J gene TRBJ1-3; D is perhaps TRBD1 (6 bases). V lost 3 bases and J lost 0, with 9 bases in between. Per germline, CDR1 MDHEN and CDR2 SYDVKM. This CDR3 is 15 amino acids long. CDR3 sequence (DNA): TGTGCCAGCAGTTTTACAGGGACCTCTGGAAACACCATATATTTT. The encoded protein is CASSFTGTSGNTIYF.

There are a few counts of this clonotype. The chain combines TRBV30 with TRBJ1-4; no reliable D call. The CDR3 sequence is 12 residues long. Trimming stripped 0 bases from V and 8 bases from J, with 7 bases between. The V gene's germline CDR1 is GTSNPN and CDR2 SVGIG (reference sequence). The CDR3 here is CAWSVTREKLFF. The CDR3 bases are TGTGCCTGGAGTGTAACCAGGGAAAAACTGTTTTTT.

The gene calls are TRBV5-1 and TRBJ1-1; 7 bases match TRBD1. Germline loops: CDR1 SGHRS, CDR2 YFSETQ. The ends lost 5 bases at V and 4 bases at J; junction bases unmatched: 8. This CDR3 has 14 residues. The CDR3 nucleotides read TGCGCCAGCAGGGAGACAGGGACGGCCACTGAAGCTTTCTTT. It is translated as CASRETGTATEAFF. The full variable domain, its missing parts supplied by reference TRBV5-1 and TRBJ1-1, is KAGVTQTPRYLIKTRGQQVTLSCSPISGHRSVSWYQQTPGQGLQFLFEYFSETQRNKGNFPGRFSGRQFSNSRSEMNVSTLELGDSALYLCASRETGTATEAFFGQGTRLTVV.

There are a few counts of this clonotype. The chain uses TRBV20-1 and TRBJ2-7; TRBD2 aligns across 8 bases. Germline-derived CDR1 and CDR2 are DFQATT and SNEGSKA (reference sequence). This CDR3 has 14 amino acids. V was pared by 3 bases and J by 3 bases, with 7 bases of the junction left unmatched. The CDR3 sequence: CSASGGAGGYEQYF. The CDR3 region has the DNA TGCAGTGCTAGCGGGGGGGCGGGAGGCTACGAGCAGTACTTC.

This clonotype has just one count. CDR3 DNA: TGCAGTCTACCGGGACAGGGCATGCAGCCCCAGCATTTT. Translating it yields CSLPGQGMQPQHF. The chain uses TRBV20-1 and TRBJ1-5; 9 bases match TRBD1. This CDR3 has 13 residues. Germline V CDR1 and CDR2: DFQATT, SNEGSKA (reference sequence). The ends lost 8 bases at V and 7 bases at J; junction bases unmatched: 9.

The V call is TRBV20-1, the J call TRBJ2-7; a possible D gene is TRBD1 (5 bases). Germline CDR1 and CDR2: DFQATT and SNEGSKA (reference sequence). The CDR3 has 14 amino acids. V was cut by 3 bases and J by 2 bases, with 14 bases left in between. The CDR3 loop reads CSASGEGVTYEQYF. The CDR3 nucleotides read TGCAGTGCTAGTGGTGAAGGGGTTACCTACGAGCAGTACTTC.

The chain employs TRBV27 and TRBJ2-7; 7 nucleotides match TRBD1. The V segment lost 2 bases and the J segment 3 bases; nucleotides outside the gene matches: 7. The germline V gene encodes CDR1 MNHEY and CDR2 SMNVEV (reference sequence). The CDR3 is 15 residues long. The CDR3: CASSLNQGGYYEQYF. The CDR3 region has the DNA TGTGCCAGCAGTTTAAATCAAGGGGGCTACTACGAGCAGTACTTC.

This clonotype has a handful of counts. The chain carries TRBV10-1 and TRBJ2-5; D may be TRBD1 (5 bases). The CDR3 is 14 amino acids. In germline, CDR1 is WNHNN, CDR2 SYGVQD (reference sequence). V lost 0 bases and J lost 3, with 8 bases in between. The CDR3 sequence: CASSESGAKETQYF. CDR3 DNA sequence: TGCGCCAGCAGTGAGTCAGGGGCGAAAGAGACCCAGTACTTC.

This CDR3 is CASSLYGEDTEAFF. Written as DNA, the CDR3 is TGCGCCAGCAGCTTGTACGGGGAGGACACTGAAGCTTTCTTT. The gene calls are TRBV5-1 and TRBJ1-1; D is undetermined. The ends were cut back, 1 base at V and 3 bases at J, with 10 bases in the middle. Germline V gene lookup returns CDR1 SGHRS and CDR2 YFSETQ. This CDR3 is built from 14 residues. The variable domain in full, with the rest retrieved from reference TRBV5-1 and TRBJ1-1, is KAGVTQTPRYLIKTRGQQVTLSCSPISGHRSVSWYQQTPGQGLQFLFEYFSETQRNKGNFPGRFSGRQFSNSRSEMNVSTLELGDSALYLCASSLYGEDTEAFFGQGTRLTVV.

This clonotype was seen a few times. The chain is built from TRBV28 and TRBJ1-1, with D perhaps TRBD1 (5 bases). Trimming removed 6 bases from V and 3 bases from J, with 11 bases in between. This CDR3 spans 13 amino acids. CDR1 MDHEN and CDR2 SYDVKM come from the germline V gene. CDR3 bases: TGTGCCAGCAGGTCCGGGGGGGACACTGAAGCTTTCTTT. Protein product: CASRSGGDTEAFF.

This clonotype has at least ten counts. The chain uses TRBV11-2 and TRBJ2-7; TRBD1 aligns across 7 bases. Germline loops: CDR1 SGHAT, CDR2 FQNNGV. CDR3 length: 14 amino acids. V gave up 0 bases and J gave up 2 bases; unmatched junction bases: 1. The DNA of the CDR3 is TGTGCCAGCAGCTTAGATGGGACAGCCTACGAGCAGTACTTC. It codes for CASSLDGTAYEQYF. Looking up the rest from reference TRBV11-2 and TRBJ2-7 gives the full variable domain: EAGVAQSPRYKIIEKRQSVAFWCNPISGHATLYWYQQILGQGPKLLIQFQNNGVVDDSQLPKDRFSAERLKGVDSTLKIQPAKLEDSAVYLCASSLDGTAYEQYFGPGTRLTVT.

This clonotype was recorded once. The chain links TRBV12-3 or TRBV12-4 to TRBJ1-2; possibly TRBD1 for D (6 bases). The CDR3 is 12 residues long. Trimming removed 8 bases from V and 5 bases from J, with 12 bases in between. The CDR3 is CASGPDRYGYTF. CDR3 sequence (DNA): TGTGCCAGCGGTCCGGACAGATATGGCTACACCTTC.

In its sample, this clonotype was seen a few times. CDR3 DNA: TGTGCCAGCAGCTCGGATACCGTAGAGGCTGGAAACACCATATATTTT. Residues: CASSSDTVEAGNTIYF. This chain links TRBV11-2 with TRBJ1-3, with D unresolved. CDR3 length equals 16 residues. The germline gives CDR1 SGHAT, CDR2 FQNNGV. V lost 4 bases and J 2 bases, leaving 15 bases between the germline ends.

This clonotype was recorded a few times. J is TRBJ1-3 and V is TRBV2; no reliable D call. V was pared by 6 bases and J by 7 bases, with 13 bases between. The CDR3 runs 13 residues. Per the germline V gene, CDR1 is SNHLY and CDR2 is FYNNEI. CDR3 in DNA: TGTGCCAGCAGCCGAGGCCTAGGTAACACCATATATTTT. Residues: CASSRGLGNTIYF.

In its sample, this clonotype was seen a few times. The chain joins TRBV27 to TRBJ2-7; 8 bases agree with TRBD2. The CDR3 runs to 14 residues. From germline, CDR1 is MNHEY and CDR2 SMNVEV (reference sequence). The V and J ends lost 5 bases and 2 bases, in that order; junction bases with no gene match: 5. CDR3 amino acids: CASSITSGAYEQYF. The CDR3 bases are TGTGCCAGCAGTATCACTAGCGGAGCCTACGAGCAGTACTTC.